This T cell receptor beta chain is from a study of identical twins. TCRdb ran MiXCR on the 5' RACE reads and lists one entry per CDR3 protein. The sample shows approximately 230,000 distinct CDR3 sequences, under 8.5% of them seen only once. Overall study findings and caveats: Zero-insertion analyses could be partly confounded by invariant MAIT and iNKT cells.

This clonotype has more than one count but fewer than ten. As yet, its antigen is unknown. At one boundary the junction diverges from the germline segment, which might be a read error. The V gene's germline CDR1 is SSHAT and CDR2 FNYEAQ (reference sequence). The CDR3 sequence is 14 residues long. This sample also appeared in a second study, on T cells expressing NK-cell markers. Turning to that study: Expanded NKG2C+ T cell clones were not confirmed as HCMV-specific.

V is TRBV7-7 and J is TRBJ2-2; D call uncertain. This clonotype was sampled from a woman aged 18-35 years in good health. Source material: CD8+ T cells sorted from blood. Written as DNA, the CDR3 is TGTGCTAGCAGCTTCCTAGTCGGAACCGGGGAGCTGTTTTTT. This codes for CASSFLVGTGELFF.